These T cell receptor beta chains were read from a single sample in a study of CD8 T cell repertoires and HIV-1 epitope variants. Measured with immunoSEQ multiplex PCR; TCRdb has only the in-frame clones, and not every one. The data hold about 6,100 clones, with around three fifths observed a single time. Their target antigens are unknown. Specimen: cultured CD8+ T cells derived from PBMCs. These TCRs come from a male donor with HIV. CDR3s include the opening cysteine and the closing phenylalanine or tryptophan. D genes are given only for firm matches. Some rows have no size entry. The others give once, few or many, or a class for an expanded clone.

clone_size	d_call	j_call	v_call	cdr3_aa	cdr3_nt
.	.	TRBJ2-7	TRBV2	CASSDYGQRDEQYF	TGTGCCAGCAGTGACTACGGACAGCGCGACGAGCAGTACTTC
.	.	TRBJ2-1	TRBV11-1	CASSLARLARNEQFF	TGTGCCAGCAGCTTAGCTAGGCTAGCGAGGAATGAGCAGTTCTTC
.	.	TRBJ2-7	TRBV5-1	CASSDSTVTYEQYF	TGTGCCAGCAGCGACTCGACAGTTACCTACGAGCAGTACTTC
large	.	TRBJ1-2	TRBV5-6	CASSPWPVELDYGYTF	TGTGCCAGCAGCCCTTGGCCGGTAGAATTGGACTATGGCTACACCTTC
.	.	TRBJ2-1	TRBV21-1	CASSKPPIQFSYNEQFF	TGTGCCAGCAGCAAACCCCCCATACAGTTCTCCTACAATGAGCAGTTCTTC
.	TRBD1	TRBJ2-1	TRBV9	CASSVTGFALNEQFF	TGTGCCAGCAGCGTGACAGGGTTCGCATTGAATGAGCAGTTCTTC
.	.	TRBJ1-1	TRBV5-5	CASSLGYSEAFF	TGTGCCAGCAGCTTGGGGTACTCTGAAGCTTTCTTT
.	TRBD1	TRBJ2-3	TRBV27	CASSVLTGRNTDTQYF	TGTGCCAGCAGTGTACTGACAGGGCGGAACACAGATACGCAGTATTTT
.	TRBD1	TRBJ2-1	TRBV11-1	CASSLGQGAYNEQFF	TGTGCCAGCAGCTTGGGACAGGGGGCTTACAATGAGCAGTTCTTC
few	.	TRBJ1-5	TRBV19	CASSTSSNQPQHF	TGTGCAAGTAGTACTAGTAGCAATCAGCCCCAGCATTTT
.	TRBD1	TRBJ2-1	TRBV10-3	CAISESGTGYNEQFF	TGTGCCATCAGTGAGTCCGGGACAGGATACAATGAGCAGTTCTTC
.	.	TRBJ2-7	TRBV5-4	CASSLGQSYEQYF	TGTGCCAGCAGCTTGGGCCAGTCCTACGAGCAGTACTTC
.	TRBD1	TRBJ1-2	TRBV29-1	CSVGTGASKGYTF	TGCAGCGTTGGGACAGGGGCCTCTAAAGGCTACACCTTC
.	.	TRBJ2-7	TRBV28	CASSRQDSWSSYEQYF	TGTGCCAGCAGTCGACAGGACAGCTGGAGCTCCTACGAGCAGTACTTC
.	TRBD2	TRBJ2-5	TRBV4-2	CASSQELLAGAVEETQYF	TGTGCCAGCAGCCAAGAATTACTAGCGGGGGCGGTAGAAGAGACCCAGTACTTC
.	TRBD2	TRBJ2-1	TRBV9	CASSSRLAGGDNEQFF	TGTGCCAGCAGCTCCCGACTAGCGGGAGGGGACAATGAGCAGTTCTTC
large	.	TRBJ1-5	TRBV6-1	CASSVDTDNYQPQHF	TGTGCCAGCAGCGTAGACACCGACAACTATCAGCCCCAGCATTTT
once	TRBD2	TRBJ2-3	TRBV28	CASSFRSGGDTDTQYF	TGTGCCAGCAGTTTTCGTTCGGGAGGCGACACAGATACGCAGTATTTT